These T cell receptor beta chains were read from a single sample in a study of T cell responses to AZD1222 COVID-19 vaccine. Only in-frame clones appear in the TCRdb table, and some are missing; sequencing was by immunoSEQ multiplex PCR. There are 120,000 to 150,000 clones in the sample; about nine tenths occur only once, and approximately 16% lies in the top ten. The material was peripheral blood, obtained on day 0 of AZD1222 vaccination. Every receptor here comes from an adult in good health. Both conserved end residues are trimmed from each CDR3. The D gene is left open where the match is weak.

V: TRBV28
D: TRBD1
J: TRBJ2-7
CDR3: ASSLYGTGRSEQY

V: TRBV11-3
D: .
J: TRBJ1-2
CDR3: ASSLAGGYGYT

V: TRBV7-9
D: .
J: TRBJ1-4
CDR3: ASSLVFATNEKLF

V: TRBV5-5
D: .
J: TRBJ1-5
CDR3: ASSPARVQQPQH

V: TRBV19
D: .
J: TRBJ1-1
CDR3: ASSIQQDPNTEAF

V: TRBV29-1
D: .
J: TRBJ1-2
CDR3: SVESVDGYT

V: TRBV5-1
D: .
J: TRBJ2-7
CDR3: ASSLVTGNSYEQY

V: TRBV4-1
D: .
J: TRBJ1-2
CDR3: ASSQVIRRDGYT

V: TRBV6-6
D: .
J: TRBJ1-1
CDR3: ASSYGQGTEAF

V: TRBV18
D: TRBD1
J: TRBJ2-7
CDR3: ASSPVPMDRGTYEQY

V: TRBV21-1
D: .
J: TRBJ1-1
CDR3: ASSKRGRRNTEAF

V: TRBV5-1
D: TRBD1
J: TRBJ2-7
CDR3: ASSQQGAYEQY

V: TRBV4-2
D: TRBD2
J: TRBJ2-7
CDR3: ASSPERGGSYEQY

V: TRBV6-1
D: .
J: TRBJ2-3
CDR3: ASSRLRTDTQY

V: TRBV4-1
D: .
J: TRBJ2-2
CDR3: ASSQVEGRSGELF

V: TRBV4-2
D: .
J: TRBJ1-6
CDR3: ASSRVRGLGGAGYNSPLH

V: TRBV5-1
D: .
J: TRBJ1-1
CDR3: ASSQGERTEAF

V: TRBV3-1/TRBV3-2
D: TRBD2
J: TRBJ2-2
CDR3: ASSQRLALTGELF

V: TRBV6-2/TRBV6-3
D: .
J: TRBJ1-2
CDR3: ASSFAGKGGYT

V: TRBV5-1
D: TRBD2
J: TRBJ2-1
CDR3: ASSALAPNYNEQF

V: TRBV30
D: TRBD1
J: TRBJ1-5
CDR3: AYEVPGTAFNQPQH

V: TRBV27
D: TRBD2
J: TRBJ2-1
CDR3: ASSLWSSGANNEQF

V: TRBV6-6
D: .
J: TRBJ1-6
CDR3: ASRIQSTVYNSPLH

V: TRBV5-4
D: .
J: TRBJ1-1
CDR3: ASSLDSLETRWDTEAF

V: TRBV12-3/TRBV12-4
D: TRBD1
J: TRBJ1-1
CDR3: ASSLTGVAF

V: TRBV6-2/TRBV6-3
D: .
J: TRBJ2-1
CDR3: ASSNSPSFPF

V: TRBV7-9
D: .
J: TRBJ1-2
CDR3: ASSPPGTAPGYT

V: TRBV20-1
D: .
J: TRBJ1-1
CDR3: SARDRFEAF

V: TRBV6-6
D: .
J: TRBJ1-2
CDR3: ASTRIDSNYGYT

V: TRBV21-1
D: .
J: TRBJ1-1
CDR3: ASSPILRGRTEAF

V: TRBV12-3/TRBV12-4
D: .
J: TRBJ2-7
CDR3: ASSCGAPW

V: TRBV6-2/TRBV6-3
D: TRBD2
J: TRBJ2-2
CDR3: ASSLAGGPTGELF

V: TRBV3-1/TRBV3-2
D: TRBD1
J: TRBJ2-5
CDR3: ASSQVWVGGEQETQY

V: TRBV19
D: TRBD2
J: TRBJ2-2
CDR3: ASSKLAGGSTGELF

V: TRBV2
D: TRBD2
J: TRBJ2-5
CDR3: ASSEGSGRGTQY

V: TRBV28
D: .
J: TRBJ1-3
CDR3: ASSLLVSPSGNTIY

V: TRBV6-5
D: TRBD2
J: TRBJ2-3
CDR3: ASGGRGTDTQY

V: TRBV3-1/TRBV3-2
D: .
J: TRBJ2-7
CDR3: ASSPSLHEQY

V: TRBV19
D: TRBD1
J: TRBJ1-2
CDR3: ASQGGNNYGYT

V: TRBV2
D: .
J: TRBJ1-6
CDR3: ASRGGGINSPLH

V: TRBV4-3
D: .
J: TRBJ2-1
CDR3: ASSQDLGGSYNEQF

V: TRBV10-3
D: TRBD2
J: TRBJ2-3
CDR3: AISSQEAGGQTDTQY

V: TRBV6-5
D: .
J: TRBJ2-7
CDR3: ASWGFSLGSYEQY

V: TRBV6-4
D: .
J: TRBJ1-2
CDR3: ASSDDAGRGYGYT

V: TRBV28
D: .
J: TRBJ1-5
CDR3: ASSSPPGGQPQH

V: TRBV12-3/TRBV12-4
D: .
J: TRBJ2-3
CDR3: ASSSPVTDTQY

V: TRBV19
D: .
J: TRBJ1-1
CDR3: ASTIGQKMNTEAF

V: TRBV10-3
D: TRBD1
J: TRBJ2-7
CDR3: AISDLGQGHYEQY

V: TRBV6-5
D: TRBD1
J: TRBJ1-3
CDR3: ASRTGARNTIY

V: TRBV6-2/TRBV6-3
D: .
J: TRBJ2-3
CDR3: ASSSALLRDTQY